The present T cell receptor beta chain was sequenced within a study of low-dose radiotherapy and immunotherapy resistance in tumors. Study background: Cohort 1 patients were irradiated with 0.5 Gy fractions every 2 weeks to 6.5 Gy total. Patients took oral aspirin 300 mg daily for four cycles from cycle 1 day 1.

Along with nivolumab and ipilimumab, donors received aspirin, low-dose cyclophosphamide and low-dose radiotherapy. Advanced solid tumors without tumor-infiltrating lymphocytes were required for inclusion. This CDR3 spans 15 amino acids. V lost 0 bases to trimming and J lost 4 bases, with 12 bases between them. cDNA synthesis used a TRAV/TRBV-specific primer set for both chains. TCR amplification ran 20 PCR cycles using constant-region and V-primer adapter primers. MiXCR was run by TCRdb on the reads, yielding one entry per CDR3 protein. The table has around 7,300 distinct CDR3 sequences, around 84% seen once.

The TCR was taken from a human donor with advanced metastatic prostate, ovarian, gallbladder or colorectal cancer (not recorded which). This table probably holds off-target reads from a library built for another chain. The V call is TRBV12-3 or TRBV12-4, the J call TRBJ1-1, with a weak D call TRBD1 (6 bases). The CDR3 protein is CASSLAGRGGTEAFF. The CDR3 DNA follows: TGTGCCAGCAGTTTAGCTGGCAGGGGAGGCACTGAAGCTTTCTTT.